This T cell receptor (beta chain) was captured by sequencing in a study of OX40 agonist ivuxolimab in advanced cancers. About the study: Eligibility admitted prior anti-PD-1, anti-PD-L1 or anti-CTLA-4 therapy; about 42% had some.

The assay was immunoSEQ multiplex PCR, and TCRdb's table has in-frame clones only and misses some. The sample contains fewer than 60,000 clones, around 85% of which appear only once. The receptor's source is an adult with an advanced solid tumor such as melanoma, head and neck, liver or kidney cancer. Sequences were derived from CD4+ or CD8+ T cells sorted from blood, sampled in a trial of the OX40 agonist ivuxolimab.

In nucleotides, the CDR3 is TGTGCCAGCAGCTACGCCGGGACAGGGGGCAGGGAGACCCAGTACTTC. This encodes CASSYAGTGGRETQYF. The genes are TRBV11-1 and TRBJ2-5, with TRBD1 identical over 12 bases. CDR1 and CDR2 (germline): SGHAT, FQDESV (reference sequence). The length of the CDR3 is 16 residues. Germline trimming cut 4 bases from V and 5 bases from J; bases unmatched to any gene: 8.